The present TCR beta chain was sequenced within a study of cytomegalovirus exposure and HLA in healthy donors. Study results and caveats: First-cohort TCR clusters were later found to tend to co-occur in the 120 or so validation repertoires.

Comment on this clone: Its matching antigen is unknown.

The data were produced by immunoSEQ multiplex PCR, yet TCRdb's version contains in-frame clones alone and is incomplete. The sample shows about 65,000 clones, roughly nine tenths of them seen only once. The J segment lost 4 bases and the V segment lost 0 bases, leaving 8 bases of the junction unmatched. The CDR3 totals 16 residues. The germline gives CDR1 MNHNY, CDR2 SVGAGI (reference sequence). The sample comprised PBMCs. This TCR derives from a young woman in good health and CMV-seronegative. The gene calls are TRBV6-6 and TRBJ1-2; 7 bases map to TRBD1. The CDR3 DNA reads TGTGCCAGCAGTTACTCGATAATCCAGGGGGGCTATGGCTACACCTTC. Its protein is CASSYSIIQGGYGYTF.